The subject of this entry is one T cell receptor (beta chain). Its antigen is as yet unknown. TCRdb's table, derived via immunoSEQ multiplex PCR, lists solely in-frame clones and lacks some. This table has fewer than 65,000 clones, 80% to 90% appearing once. V lost 5 bases, J lost 9 bases, and 16 bases lay in between. The CDR3 contains 13 residues. Per germline, CDR1 KGHSH and CDR2 LQKENI. The data were obtained in a study of vaccination effects on CD4 cells after COVID-19. Under the ViraFEST assay, PBMC were stimulated with viral peptide pools so that antigen-specific CD4+ T cells expanded. Sequencing was performed afterwards. It was after nine to ten days of culture that CD4+ T cells were isolated. People in the vaccine group had not been infected with SARS-CoV-2 before, and their nucleocapsid antibodies were negative. Wells each received some 2.2 million PBMC, cultured with around 9.6 IU/ml IL-2 and roughly 9.3 ug/ml peptides.

The V and J genes are TRBV18 and TRBJ1-1; D gene ambiguous. The source of this sequence is a human donor who received a COVID-19 vaccine. The specimen comprised CD4+ T cells from PBMCs cultured with HCoV-229E spike peptides, sampled before COVID-19 vaccination. The CDR3: CASSNPHIRKAFF. The DNA of the CDR3 is TGTGCCAGCTCAAACCCACACATCCGGAAAGCTTTCTTT.